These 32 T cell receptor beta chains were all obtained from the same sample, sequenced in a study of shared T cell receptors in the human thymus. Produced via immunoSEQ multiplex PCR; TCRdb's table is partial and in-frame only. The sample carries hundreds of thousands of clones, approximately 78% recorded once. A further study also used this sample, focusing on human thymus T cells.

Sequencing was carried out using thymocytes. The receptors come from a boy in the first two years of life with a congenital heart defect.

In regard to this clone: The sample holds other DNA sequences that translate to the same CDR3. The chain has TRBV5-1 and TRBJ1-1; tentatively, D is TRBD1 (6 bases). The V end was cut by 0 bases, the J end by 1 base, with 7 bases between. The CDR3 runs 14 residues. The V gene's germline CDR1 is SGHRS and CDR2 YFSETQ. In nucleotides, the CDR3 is TGCGCCAGCAGCTTGGGGACAGAGAACACTGAAGCTTTCTTT. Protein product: CASSLGTENTEAFF.

CDR3 bases: TGTGCCAGCAGTTCGCTATCAACTAATGAAAAACTGTTTTTT. Protein product: CASSSLSTNEKLFF. The rearrangement joins TRBV6-7 to TRBJ1-4; D gene unclear. TRBV6-7 is identified as an open reading frame with a role that is uncertain. The V gene lost 4 bases and the J gene lost 0 bases, with 6 bases spanning the gap. The length of the CDR3 is 14 residues.

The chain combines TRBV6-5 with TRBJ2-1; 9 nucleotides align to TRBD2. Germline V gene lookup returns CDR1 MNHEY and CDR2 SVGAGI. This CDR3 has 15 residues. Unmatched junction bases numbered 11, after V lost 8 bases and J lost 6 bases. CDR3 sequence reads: CASWRAAGGVNEQFF. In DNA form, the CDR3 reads TGTGCCAGCTGGCGAGCTGCGGGGGGGGTCAATGAGCAGTTCTTC.

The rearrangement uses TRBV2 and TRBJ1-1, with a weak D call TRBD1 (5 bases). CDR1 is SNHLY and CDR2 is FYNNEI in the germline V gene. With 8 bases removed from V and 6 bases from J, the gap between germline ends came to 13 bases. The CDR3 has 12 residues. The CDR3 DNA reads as TGTGCCAGCTGGGAAAGGGGTGCTGAAGCTTTCTTT. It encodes CASWERGAEAFF.

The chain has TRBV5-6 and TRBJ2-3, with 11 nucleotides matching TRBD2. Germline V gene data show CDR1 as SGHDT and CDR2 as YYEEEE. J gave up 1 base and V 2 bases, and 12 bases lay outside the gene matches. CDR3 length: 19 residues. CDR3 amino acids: CASSFPELAGAEGTDTQYF. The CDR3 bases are TGTGCCAGCAGCTTCCCAGAACTAGCGGGAGCGGAGGGCACAGATACGCAGTATTTT.

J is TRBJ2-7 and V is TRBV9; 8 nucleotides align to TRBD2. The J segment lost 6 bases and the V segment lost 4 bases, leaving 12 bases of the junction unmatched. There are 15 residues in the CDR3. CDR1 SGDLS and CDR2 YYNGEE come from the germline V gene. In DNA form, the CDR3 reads TGTGCCAGCAGCCCATCCCAGCGGGAGAACCTCGAGCAGTACTTC. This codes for CASSPSQRENLEQYF.

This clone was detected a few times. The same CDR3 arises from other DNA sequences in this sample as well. CDR3 nucleotide sequence: TGTGCCAGCTCACCAGTAGCGGGTTACAATGAGCAGTTCTTC. Encoded protein: CASSPVAGYNEQFF. The chain uses TRBV18 and TRBJ2-1; 7 bases align to TRBD2. CDR3 size: 14 residues. Germline values: CDR1 KGHSH, CDR2 LQKENI. With 2 bases clipped from V and 4 bases from J, the junction kept 2 bases outside the gene matches.

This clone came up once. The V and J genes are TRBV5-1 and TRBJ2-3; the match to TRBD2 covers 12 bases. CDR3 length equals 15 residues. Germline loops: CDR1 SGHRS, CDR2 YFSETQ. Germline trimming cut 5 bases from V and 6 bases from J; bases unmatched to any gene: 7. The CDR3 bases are TGCGCCAGCAGAAAATCTAGCGGGAGGGCGGATACGCAGTATTTT. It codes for CASRKSSGRADTQYF.

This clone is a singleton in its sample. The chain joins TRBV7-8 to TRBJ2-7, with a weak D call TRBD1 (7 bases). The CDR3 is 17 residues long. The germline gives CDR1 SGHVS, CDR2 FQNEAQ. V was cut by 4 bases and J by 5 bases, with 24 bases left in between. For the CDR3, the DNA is TGTGCCAGCAGCTCAAGGGTGGCAGGGGGGTCCCTAAACGAGCAGTACTTC. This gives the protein CASSSRVAGGSLNEQYF.

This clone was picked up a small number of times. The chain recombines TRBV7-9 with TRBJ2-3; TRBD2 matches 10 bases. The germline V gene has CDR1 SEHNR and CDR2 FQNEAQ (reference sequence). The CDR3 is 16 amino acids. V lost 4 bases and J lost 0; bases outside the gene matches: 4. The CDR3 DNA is TGTGCCAGCAGCTGCCCGACTAGCGGGAGCACAGATACGCAGTATTTT. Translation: CASSCPTSGSTDTQYF.

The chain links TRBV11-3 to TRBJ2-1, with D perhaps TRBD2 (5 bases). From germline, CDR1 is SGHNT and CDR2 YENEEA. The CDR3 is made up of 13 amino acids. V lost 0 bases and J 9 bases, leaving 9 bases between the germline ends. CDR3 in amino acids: CASSLDSVPEQFF. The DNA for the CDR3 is TGTGCCAGCAGCTTAGATAGCGTCCCTGAGCAGTTCTTC.

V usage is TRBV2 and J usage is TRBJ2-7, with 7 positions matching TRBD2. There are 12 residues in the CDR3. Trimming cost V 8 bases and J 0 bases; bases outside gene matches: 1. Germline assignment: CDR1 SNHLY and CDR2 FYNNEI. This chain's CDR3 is CASLADSYEQYF. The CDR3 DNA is TGTGCCAGCCTAGCGGACTCCTACGAGCAGTACTTC.

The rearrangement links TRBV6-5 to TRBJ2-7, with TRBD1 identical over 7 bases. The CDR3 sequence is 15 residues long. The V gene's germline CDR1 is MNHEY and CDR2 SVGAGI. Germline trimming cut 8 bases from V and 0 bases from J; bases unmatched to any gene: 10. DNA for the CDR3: TGTGCCAGCCGCCCCGGACAGGTCTTCTCCTACGAGCAGTACTTC. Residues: CASRPGQVFSYEQYF.

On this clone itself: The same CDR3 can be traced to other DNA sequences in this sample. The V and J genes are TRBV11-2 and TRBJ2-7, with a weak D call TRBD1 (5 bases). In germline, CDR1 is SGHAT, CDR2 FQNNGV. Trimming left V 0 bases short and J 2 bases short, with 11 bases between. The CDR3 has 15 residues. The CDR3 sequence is CASSLEGQGPYEQYF. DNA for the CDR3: TGTGCCAGCAGCTTAGAGGGGCAGGGCCCCTACGAGCAGTACTTC. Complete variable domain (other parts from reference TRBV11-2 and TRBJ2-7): EAGVAQSPRYKIIEKRQSVAFWCNPISGHATLYWYQQILGQGPKLLIQFQNNGVVDDSQLPKDRFSAERLKGVDSTLKIQPAKLEDSAVYLCASSLEGQGPYEQYFGPGTRLTVT.

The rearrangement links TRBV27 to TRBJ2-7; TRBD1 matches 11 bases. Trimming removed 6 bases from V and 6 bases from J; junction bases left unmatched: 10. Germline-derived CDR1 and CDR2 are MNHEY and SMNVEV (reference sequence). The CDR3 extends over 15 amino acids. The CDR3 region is CASRRTGTGGFEQYF. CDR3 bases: TGTGCCAGCAGGCGGACCGGGACAGGGGGTTTCGAGCAGTACTTC.

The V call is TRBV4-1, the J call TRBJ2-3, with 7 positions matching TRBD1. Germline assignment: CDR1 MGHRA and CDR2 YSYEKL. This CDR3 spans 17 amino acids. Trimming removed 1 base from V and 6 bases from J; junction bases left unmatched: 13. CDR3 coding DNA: TGCGCCAGCAGCCAAGGTGGGACAGAGCTTTTCGGGGATACGCAGTATTTT. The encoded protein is CASSQGGTELFGDTQYF.

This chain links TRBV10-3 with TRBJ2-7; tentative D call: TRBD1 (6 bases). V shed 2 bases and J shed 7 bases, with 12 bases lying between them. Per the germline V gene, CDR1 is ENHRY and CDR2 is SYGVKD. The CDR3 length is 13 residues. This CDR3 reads CAISEGQPFEQYF. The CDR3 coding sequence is TGTGCCATCAGTGAGGGACAGCCCTTTGAGCAGTACTTC.

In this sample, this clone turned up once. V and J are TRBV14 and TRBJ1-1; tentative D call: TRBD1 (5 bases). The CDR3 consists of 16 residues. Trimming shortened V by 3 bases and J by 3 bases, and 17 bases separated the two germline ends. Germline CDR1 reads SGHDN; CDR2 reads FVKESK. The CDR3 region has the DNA TGTGCCAGCAGCCACCCAACGGGGCGCGGGGACACTGAAGCTTTCTTT. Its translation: CASSHPTGRGDTEAFF. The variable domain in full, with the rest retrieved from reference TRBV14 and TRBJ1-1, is EAGVTQFPSHSVIEKGQTVTLRCDPISGHDNLYWYRRVMGKEIKFLLHFVKESKQDESGMPNNRFLAERTGGTYSTLKVQPAELEDSGVYFCASSHPTGRGDTEAFFGQGTRLTVV.

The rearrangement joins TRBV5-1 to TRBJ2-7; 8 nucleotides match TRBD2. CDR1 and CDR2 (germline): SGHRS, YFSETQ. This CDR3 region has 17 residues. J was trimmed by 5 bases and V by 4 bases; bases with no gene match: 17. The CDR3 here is CASSPRGLAGSGHEQYF. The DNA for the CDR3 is TGCGCCAGCAGCCCCCGGGGGCTAGCGGGTAGTGGGCACGAGCAGTACTTC.

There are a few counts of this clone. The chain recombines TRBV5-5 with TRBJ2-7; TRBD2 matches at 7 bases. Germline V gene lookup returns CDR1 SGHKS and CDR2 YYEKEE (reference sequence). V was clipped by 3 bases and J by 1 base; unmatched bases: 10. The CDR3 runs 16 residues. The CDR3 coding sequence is TGTGCCAGCAGCTCTGGCGGGGAGGGGAGATCCTACGAGCAGTACTTC. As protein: CASSSGGEGRSYEQYF.

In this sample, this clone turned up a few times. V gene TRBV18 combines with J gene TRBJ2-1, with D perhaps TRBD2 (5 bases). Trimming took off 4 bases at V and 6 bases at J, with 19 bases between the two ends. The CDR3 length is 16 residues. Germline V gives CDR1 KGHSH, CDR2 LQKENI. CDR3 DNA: TGTGCCAGCTCACGACAAGGGCGGGTGGGGATCAATGAGCAGTTCTTC. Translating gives CASSRQGRVGINEQFF.

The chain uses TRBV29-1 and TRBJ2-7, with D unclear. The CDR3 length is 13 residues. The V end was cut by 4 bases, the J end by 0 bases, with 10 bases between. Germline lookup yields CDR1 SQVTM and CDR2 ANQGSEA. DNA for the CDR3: TGCAGCGTTGCCGTAGTAAGCTCCTACGAGCAGTACTTC. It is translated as CSVAVVSSYEQYF.

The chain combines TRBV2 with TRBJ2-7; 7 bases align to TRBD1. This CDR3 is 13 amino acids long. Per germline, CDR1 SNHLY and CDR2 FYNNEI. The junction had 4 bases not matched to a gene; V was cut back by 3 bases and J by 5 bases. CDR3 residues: CASSDEGADEQYF. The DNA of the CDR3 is TGTGCCAGCAGTGACGAGGGGGCGGACGAGCAGTACTTC. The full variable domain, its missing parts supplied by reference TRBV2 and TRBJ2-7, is EPEVTQTPSHQVTQMGQEVILRCVPISNHLYFYWYRQILGQKVEFLVSFYNNEISEKSEIFDDQFSVERPDGSNFTLKIRSTKLEDSAMYFCASSDEGADEQYFGPGTRLTVT.

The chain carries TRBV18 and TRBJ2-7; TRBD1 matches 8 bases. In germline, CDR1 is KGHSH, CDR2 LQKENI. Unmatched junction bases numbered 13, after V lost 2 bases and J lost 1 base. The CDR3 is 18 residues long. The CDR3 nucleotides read TGTGCCAGCTCACCAGAAAGTGGGCGGGACAGGCCATCCTACGAGCAGTACTTC. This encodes CASSPESGRDRPSYEQYF.

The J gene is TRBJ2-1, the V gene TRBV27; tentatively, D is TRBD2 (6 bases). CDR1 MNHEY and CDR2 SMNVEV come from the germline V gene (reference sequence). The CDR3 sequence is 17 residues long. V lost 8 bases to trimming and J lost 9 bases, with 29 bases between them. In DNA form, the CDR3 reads TGTGCCAGCCGCCGATCGATTAGCGGTGATAATTCGGGTGAGCAGTTCTTC. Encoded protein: CASRRSISGDNSGEQFF.

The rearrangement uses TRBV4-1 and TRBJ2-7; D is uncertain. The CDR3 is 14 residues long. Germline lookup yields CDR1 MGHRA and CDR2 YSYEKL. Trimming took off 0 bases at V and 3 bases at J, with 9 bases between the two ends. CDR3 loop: CASSQDLSDYEQYF. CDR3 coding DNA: TGCGCCAGCAGCCAAGATCTGAGCGACTACGAGCAGTACTTC.

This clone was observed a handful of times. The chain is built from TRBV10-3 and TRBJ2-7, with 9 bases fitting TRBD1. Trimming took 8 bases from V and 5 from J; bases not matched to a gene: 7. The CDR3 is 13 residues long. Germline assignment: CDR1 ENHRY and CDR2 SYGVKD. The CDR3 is CAIRDRAGDEQYF. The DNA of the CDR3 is TGTGCCATCCGGGACAGGGCCGGGGACGAGCAGTACTTC.

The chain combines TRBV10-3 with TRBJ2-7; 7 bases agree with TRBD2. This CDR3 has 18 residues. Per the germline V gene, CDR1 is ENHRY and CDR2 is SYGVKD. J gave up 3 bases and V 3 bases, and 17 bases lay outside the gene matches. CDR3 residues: CAISDRAGEAPYRYEQYF. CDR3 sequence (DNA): TGTGCCATCAGTGATCGCGCGGGAGAGGCCCCCTATCGCTACGAGCAGTACTTC.

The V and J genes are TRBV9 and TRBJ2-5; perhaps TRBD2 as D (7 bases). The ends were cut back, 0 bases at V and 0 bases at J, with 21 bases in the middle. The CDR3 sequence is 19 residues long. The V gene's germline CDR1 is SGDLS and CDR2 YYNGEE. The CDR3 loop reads CASSVGEGHKSGYQETQYF. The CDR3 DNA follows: TGTGCCAGCAGCGTAGGGGAGGGACATAAGTCCGGGTACCAAGAGACCCAGTACTTC.

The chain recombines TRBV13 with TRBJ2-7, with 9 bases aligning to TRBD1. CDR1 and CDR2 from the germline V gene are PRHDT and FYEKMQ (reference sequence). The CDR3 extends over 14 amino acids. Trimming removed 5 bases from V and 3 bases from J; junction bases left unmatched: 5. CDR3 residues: CASSPRDRDYEQYF. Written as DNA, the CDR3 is TGTGCCAGCAGCCCTCGGGACAGGGACTACGAGCAGTACTTC.

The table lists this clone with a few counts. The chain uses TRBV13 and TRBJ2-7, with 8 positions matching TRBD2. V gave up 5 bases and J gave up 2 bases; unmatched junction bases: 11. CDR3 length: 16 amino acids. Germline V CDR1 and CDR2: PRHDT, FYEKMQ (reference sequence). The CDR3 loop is CASSPTGGGRTYEQYF. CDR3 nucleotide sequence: TGTGCCAGCAGCCCGACGGGGGGCGGGAGGACCTACGAGCAGTACTTC.

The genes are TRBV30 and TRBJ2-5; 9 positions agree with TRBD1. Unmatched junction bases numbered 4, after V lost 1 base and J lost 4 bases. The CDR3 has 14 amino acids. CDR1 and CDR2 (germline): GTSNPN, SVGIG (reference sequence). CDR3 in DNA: TGTGCCTGGAGTGGGACAGGGGCGGGAGAGACCCAGTACTTC. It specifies CAWSGTGAGETQYF.